This record covers a single T cell receptor (beta chain). Its antigen is still unknown. The entry originates in a study of graft-versus-host responses after intestinal transplantation. The germline V gene encodes CDR1 LGHNA and CDR2 YSLEER. J was trimmed by 7 bases and V by 2 bases; bases with no gene match: 9. CDR3 length equals 15 residues. Study findings and constraints: Early post-transplant HvG declines were associated with peak circulating GvH clone levels.

This table comes from immunoSEQ multiplex PCR, and its TCRdb copy is limited to in-frame clones, with some not included. This table has about 51,000 clones, more than 80% appearing once. The receptor was derived from a human donor who was the organ donor for an intestinal transplant. The rearrangement links TRBV4-3 to TRBJ2-3, with 7 bases fitting TRBD1. Sequences were derived from unstimulated CD4+ T cells sorted from spleen or lymph node cells, sampled before transplant. CDR3 nucleotides: TGCGCCAGCAGCCAAAGATCACAGGGGCGGTATACGCAGTATTTT. Protein: CASSQRSQGRYTQYF.